The 9 T cell receptor beta chains below were found in one sample sequenced in a study of identical twins (dated by TCRdb to about 2016). The library was built by means of 5' RACE. The instrument was an Illumina HiSeq 2000. TCRdb applied fastp at Q25 and MiXCR to the public reads, then kept only in-frame beta chains. Every CDR3 protein is listed once, alongside the most common genes and DNA of its rows. The sample table contains 140,000 to 150,000 distinct CDR3 sequences; only one count was recorded for roughly 3.5% of them. The ten most abundant clones make up 7.5% to 8.5% of the sample. Sequencing was carried out using memory T cells sorted from blood. Per the publication, the cell subset or site label means: CD45RO+ enriched T cells. Receptors were obtained from a man between 18 and 29 years old in good health.

This clonotype has ten or more counts. The chain uses TRBV12-3 or TRBV12-4 and TRBJ2-3; 7 bases map to TRBD1. The CDR3 covers 15 residues. V lost 3 bases to trimming and J lost 3 bases; unmatched junction nucleotides: 6. CDR3 nucleotides: TGTGCCAGCAGTTTTCAGGGACAGTCAACAGATACGCAGTATTTT. Its protein product is CASSFQGQSTDTQYF.

This clonotype was seen ten or more times. The chain has TRBV29-1 and TRBJ2-1; D remains ambiguous. CDR3 length: 13 amino acids. V was pared by 0 bases and J by 4 bases, with 7 bases between. CDR1 is SQVTM and CDR2 is ANQGSEA in the germline V gene. The CDR3 region has the DNA TGCAGCGTTGAAGATACACCTTACAATGAGCAGTTCTTC. Protein sequence: CSVEDTPYNEQFF.

This clonotype was detected only a few times. The chain uses TRBV10-3 and TRBJ2-1; 13 bases agree with TRBD2. The V gene end was trimmed by 10 bases and the J gene end by 7 bases; junction bases not matched to a gene: 4. CDR3 length: 13 amino acids. Germline V CDR1 and CDR2: ENHRY, SYGVKD. CDR3 nucleotides: TGTGCCACCGGACTAGCGGGAGTGAATGAGCAGTTCTTC. Encoded protein: CATGLAGVNEQFF.

This clonotype was counted many times. The V call is TRBV6-1, the J call TRBJ1-5; D is ambiguous. The CDR3 has 13 residues. Trimming removed 1 base from V and 7 bases from J, with 8 bases in between. The germline CDR1 and CDR2 sequences are MNHNS and SASEGT. CDR3 nucleotide sequence: TGTGCCAGCAGTGAAGGGGCGGGGCAGCCCCAGCATTTT. Its protein is CASSEGAGQPQHF.

Many counts were recorded for this clonotype. The chain joins TRBV11-2 to TRBJ2-1; TRBD2 is a possible D gene (5 bases). CDR1 SGHAT and CDR2 FQNNGV come from the germline V gene. Trimming cost V 3 bases and J 12 bases, with 15 bases left between them. The CDR3 length is 13 residues. The CDR3 sequence is CASSLAGGGWQFF. CDR3 DNA sequence: TGTGCCAGCAGCTTGGCAGGAGGCGGTTGGCAGTTCTTC.

This clonotype was counted at least ten times. The chain links TRBV5-6 to TRBJ1-1; D unclear. Deletions cut 0 bases from V and 1 base from J, with 7 bases between. Germline loops: CDR1 SGHDT, CDR2 YYEEEE. The CDR3 sequence is 14 residues long. CDR3 sequence (DNA): TGTGCCAGCAGCTTGGCCAGGAAGAACACTGAAGCTTTCTTT. Protein sequence: CASSLARKNTEAFF.

This clonotype was picked up a small number of times. The rearrangement joins TRBV5-1 to TRBJ2-5, with TRBD2 matching over 13 bases. The CDR3 loop spans 16 amino acids. Germline V CDR1 and CDR2: SGHRS, YFSETQ. Trimming took 4 bases from V and 4 from J; bases not matched to a gene: 7. The CDR3 DNA reads as TGCGCCAGCAGCCTGGGGACTAGCGGGGTCCGAGAGACCCAGTACTTC. Its protein product is CASSLGTSGVRETQYF.

CDR3 region: CASSPQGSNYGYTF. The DNA of the CDR3 is TGTGCCAGCAGCCCACAGGGGTCTAACTATGGCTACACCTTC. The chain carries TRBV3-1 and TRBJ1-2; the match to TRBD1 covers 7 bases. CDR1 is LGHDT, CDR2 YNNKEL, per germline (reference sequence). V was clipped by 4 bases and J by 0 bases; unmatched bases: 2. The CDR3 spans 14 residues.

At least ten counts were recorded for this clonotype. The rearrangement joins TRBV20-1 to TRBJ2-3; the D gene is possibly TRBD2 (6 bases). The CDR3 runs to 15 residues. Germline CDR1 DFQATT, CDR2 SNEGSKA (reference sequence). V lost 3 bases and J 4 bases, leaving 17 bases between the germline ends. CDR3 sequence (DNA): TGCAGTGCTAGTATGTCGGGAGTCAAGGCAGATACGCAGTATTTT. As protein: CSASMSGVKADTQYF.